Below, 22 T cell receptor beta chains from the same sample are listed, as sequenced in a study of blood T cells in healthy people across ages. For the second PCR, which ran for roughly 6 to 12 cycles, a sample-barcoded 5' primer and a J-beta primer mix were used. TCRdb called the 5' RACE reads again in MiXCR, with one record for every CDR3 protein. The sample has about 940,000 distinct CDR3 sequences, around 49% seen once. Sequences were obtained from blood. The receptors were gathered from a man aged 25 to 40 in good health.

The chain links TRBV6-2 or TRBV6-3 to TRBJ2-5; 8 bases map to TRBD1. V shed 2 bases and J 6 bases; nucleotides not matched to a gene: 5. Germline CDR1 and CDR2: MNHEY and SVGEGT. The length of the CDR3 is 14 residues. CDR3 bases: TGTGCCAGCAGTTACACAGGGGGGATTAAGACCCAGTACTTC. The encoded protein is CASSYTGGIKTQYF.

With respect to this clonotype: Germline and junction disagree at one end, which may indicate a read error. J is TRBJ2-7 and V is TRBV28, with TRBD1 as a possible D gene (6 bases). This CDR3 has 12 residues. Germline-derived CDR1 and CDR2 are MDHEN and SYDVKM. In DNA, the CDR3 is TGTGCCAGCGGTTTGGACAGCCACGAGCAGTACTTC. This translates into CASGLDSHEQYF.

The chain uses TRBV4-1 and TRBJ2-7, with D possibly being TRBD2 (7 bases). Germline V gene lookup returns CDR1 MGHRA and CDR2 YSYEKL. CDR3 length equals 16 residues. Trimming took 0 bases from V and 3 from J, leaving 15 bases between them. The CDR3, as DNA: TGCGCCAGCAGCCAAGATCCTGCGGGGGCCGTCTACGAGCAGTACTTC. Translated: CASSQDPAGAVYEQYF.

This clonotype was detected a few times. V is TRBV6-2 or TRBV6-3 and J is TRBJ1-5; possible D gene TRBD1, 5 bases. V was shortened by 2 bases and J by 3 bases, with 14 bases between the two germline ends. This CDR3 has 16 residues. CDR1 is MNHEY and CDR2 is SVGEGT in the germline V gene. For the CDR3, the DNA is TGTGCCAGCAGTTACGTAGAGGGGCAGCCCAATCAGCCCCAGCATTTT. This translates into CASSYVEGQPNQPQHF.

The table lists this clonotype with a few counts. The chain recombines TRBV27 with TRBJ2-5; 9 bases agree with TRBD1. The CDR3 covers 15 residues. Germline V lookup: CDR1 MNHEY, CDR2 SMNVEV (reference sequence). V was clipped by 7 bases and J by 5 bases; unmatched bases: 11. The CDR3 protein is CASTYGTGTGETQYF. CDR3 coding DNA: TGTGCCAGCACCTACGGGACAGGGACGGGGGAGACCCAGTACTTC.

This clonotype was observed a single time. V and J are TRBV20-1 and TRBJ1-5; TRBD1 is a possible D gene (5 bases). CDR3 size: 13 residues. The germline gives CDR1 DFQATT, CDR2 SNEGSKA (reference sequence). Trimming cost V 4 bases and J 4 bases, with 11 bases left between them. The chain's CDR3 is CSAKSTGNQPQHF. As DNA, the CDR3 is TGCAGTGCTAAATCAACAGGAAATCAGCCCCAGCATTTT.

With respect to this clonotype: One end of the junction is discordant with germline, which a read error may explain. The chain joins TRBV4-3 to TRBJ2-4; D may be TRBD1 (5 bases). The end of the DNA aligns better with TRBJ2-7, so the J call may be wrong. The CDR3 totals 13 residues. CDR1 and CDR2 from the germline V gene are LGHNA and YSLEER. The CDR3 sequence is CAGSQSDNYEQYF. In DNA, the CDR3 is TGCGCCGGCAGCCAATCGGACAACTACGAGCAGTACTTC.

The rearrangement joins TRBV7-2 to TRBJ2-3, with 10 bases lining up with TRBD2. V shed 5 bases and J 5 bases; nucleotides not matched to a gene: 10. CDR1 and CDR2 (germline): SGHTA, FQGNSA. The CDR3 has 16 residues. CDR3 sequence (DNA): TGTGCCAGCAGCCCAAGAGCGGGGGGGCATCAAGATACGCAGTATTTT. Translating gives CASSPRAGGHQDTQYF.

The rearrangement joins TRBV12-3 or TRBV12-4 to TRBJ2-5; 16 bases align to TRBD2. The CDR3 runs 16 residues. Trimming removed 5 bases from V and 7 bases from J; junction bases left unmatched: 7. The chain's CDR3 is CASSPPGTSGGGTQYF. The CDR3 coding sequence is TGTGCCAGCAGTCCGCCTGGGACTAGCGGGGGGGGGACCCAGTACTTC.

The V and J genes are TRBV20-1 and TRBJ2-3; D may be TRBD2 (6 bases). Germline assignment: CDR1 DFQATT and CDR2 SNEGSKA (reference sequence). Trimming removed 4 bases at V and 2 bases at J, with 16 bases between. This CDR3 has 15 amino acids. The CDR3 coding sequence is TGCAGTGCTATAACCGGGACTCAATTCACAGATACGCAGTATTTT. It encodes CSAITGTQFTDTQYF.

This clonotype is a singleton in its sample. The rearrangement uses TRBV27 and TRBJ1-2, with TRBD1 matching 7 bases. Germline V lookup: CDR1 MNHEY, CDR2 SMNVEV (reference sequence). The CDR3 runs to 14 residues. Trimming cost V 6 bases and J 8 bases; bases outside gene matches: 12. The CDR3 nucleotides are TGTGCCAGCAGCCCGGACAGGACGACTATCGGCTACACCTTC. Amino acid sequence: CASSPDRTTIGYTF.

The V and J genes are TRBV29-1 and TRBJ2-5; 12 nucleotides align to TRBD2. TRBJ2-7 matches the DNA end more closely, so the J call is doubtful. Germline V gene sequence: CDR1 SQVTM, CDR2 ANQGSEA. This CDR3 has 15 amino acids. The CDR3: CSVEDPSGGGYEQYF. The CDR3 DNA follows: TGCAGCGTTGAAGACCCTAGCGGGGGGGGTTACGAGCAGTACTTC.

This rearrangement joins TRBV12-5 to TRBJ2-5; D is ambiguous. The J call may be wrong; the DNA end is better matched by TRBJ2-7. The CDR3 consists of 11 residues. Germline V gene sequence: CDR1 LGHNT, CDR2 FRNRAP. The CDR3 region has the DNA TGTGCTAGTGGTTTGCCCCACGAGCAGTACTTC. Protein: CASGLPHEQYF.

For this clonotype: A much larger clone differs by one base, so this may be a read error. The V call is TRBV11-2, the J call TRBJ2-3, with 9 nucleotides matching TRBD2. Germline-derived CDR1 and CDR2 are SGHAT and FQNNGV. The CDR3 is 17 amino acids. CDR3 residues: CASSLVRLAVQADAQYF. For the CDR3, the DNA is TGTGCCAGCAGCTTAGTCCGACTAGCGGTACAGGCAGATGCGCAGTATTTT. Full variable domain (outside the CDR3, taken from reference TRBV11-2 and TRBJ2-3): EAGVAQSPRYKIIEKRQSVAFWCNPISGHATLYWYQQILGQGPKLLIQFQNNGVVDDSQLPKDRFSAERLKGVDSTLKIQPAKLEDSAVYLCASSLVRLAVQADAQYFGPGTRLTVL.

The CDR3 region has the DNA TGCAGCGTTGATACTAGGCCAGGGTCAGATACGCAGTATTTT. Protein: CSVDTRPGSDTQYF. The chain carries TRBV29-1 and TRBJ2-3; either TRBD1 or TRBD2 may fit D (5 bases each). This CDR3 spans 14 amino acids. V was trimmed by 3 bases and J by 4 bases, leaving 14 bases between them. Germline CDR1 and CDR2: SQVTM and ANQGSEA.

Note on this clonotype: The conserved phenylalanine or tryptophan is not found at the CDR3 terminus, so this likely reflects a read error. The chain uses TRBV12-3 or TRBV12-4 and TRBJ2-5; D not resolved. There are 11 residues in the CDR3. V was cut by 6 bases and J by 2 bases, with 4 bases left in between. The CDR3 protein is CASRLQETQYL. The CDR3 region has the DNA TGTGCCAGCAGGTTACAAGAGACCCAGTACTTA.

Points on this clonotype: Since a much larger clone is just one base distant, this may be a read error. The CDR3 coding sequence is TGTGCCAGCAGTCCAACAGGGGAAGTGGACGAGCAGTACTTC. Encoded protein: CASSPTGEVDEQYF. This rearrangement joins TRBV12-3 or TRBV12-4 to TRBJ2-7, with 7 bases lining up with TRBD1. After removal of 5 bases from V and 5 bases from J, the junction contained 9 bases not matched to a gene. CDR3 size: 14 residues.

This chain connects TRBV6-2 or TRBV6-3 to TRBJ2-3; 10 bases agree with TRBD2. Germline CDR1 is MNHEY and CDR2 is SVGEGT. This CDR3 region has 14 residues. V was clipped by 6 bases and J by 5 bases; unmatched bases: 5. The CDR3 loop is CASRQRGGKDTQYF. CDR3 bases: TGTGCCAGCAGGCAGCGGGGGGGCAAAGATACGCAGTATTTT.

This clonotype has more than one count but fewer than ten. The chain has TRBV6-6 and TRBJ2-1; D is uncertain. CDR1 MNHNY and CDR2 SVGAGI come from the germline V gene (reference sequence). Trimming removed 6 bases from V and 7 bases from J, with 4 bases in between. The CDR3 extends over 10 amino acids. The CDR3 loop is CASRVNEQFF. The CDR3 DNA reads as TGTGCCAGCAGGGTTAATGAGCAGTTCTTC.

This clonotype was seen a handful of times. The rearrangement uses TRBV15 and TRBJ1-4; the D gene is possibly TRBD1 (6 bases). The CDR3 is 13 amino acids. V lost 2 bases and J lost 8, with 9 bases in between. The germline gives CDR1 LNHNV, CDR2 YYDKDF (reference sequence). Written as DNA, the CDR3 is TGTGCCACCAGCAGATCACAGGGAGAAAAACTGTTTTTT. Residues: CATSRSQGEKLFF.

The chain uses TRBV20-1 and TRBJ1-4; D not resolved. The CDR3 consists of 15 residues. The V and J ends lost 1 base and 8 bases respectively, with 17 bases between them. CDR1 is DFQATT, CDR2 SNEGSKA, per germline (reference sequence). DNA for the CDR3: TGCAGTGCTAGAGCCCTCAAGGAGGTACGGGAAAAACTGTTTTTT. It translates to CSARALKEVREKLFF.

CDR3 residues: CASSLTSGSFYNEQFF. The DNA of the CDR3 is TGCGCCAGCAGCTTAACTAGCGGGTCGTTCTACAATGAGCAGTTCTTC. The V call is TRBV5-1, the J call TRBJ2-1; 9 bases are a match to TRBD2. The CDR3 covers 16 residues. The V gene end was trimmed by 2 bases and the J gene end by 3 bases; junction bases not matched to a gene: 6. Per the germline V gene, CDR1 is SGHRS and CDR2 is YFSETQ.